One sample yielded the 21 T cell receptor beta chains listed below, sequenced in a study of blood T cell repertoires in COVID-19. The method was immunoSEQ multiplex PCR; TCRdb's version includes in-frame clones alone and lacks a portion of them. The sample includes roughly 220,000 clones, 80% to 90% seen only once; the top ten take about 15%. Sequencing was done on a sample of PBMCs or T cells enriched from blood (not recorded which). The receptors here all came from a woman in her fifties or sixties with acute COVID-19.

In nucleotides, the CDR3 is TGTGCCATCAGTGAGTCGACAGGGGCGGCAAAACTGTTTTTT. This gives the protein CAISESTGAAKLFF. The rearrangement links TRBV10-3 to TRBJ1-4, with TRBD1 matching over 8 bases. Germline assignment: CDR1 ENHRY and CDR2 SYGVKD. The ends lost 0 bases at V and 10 bases at J; junction bases unmatched: 4. The CDR3 sequence is 14 residues long.

The V gene is TRBV27, the J gene TRBJ2-2; the match to TRBD2 covers 10 bases. The CDR3 sequence is 16 residues long. CDR1 MNHEY and CDR2 SMNVEV come from the germline V gene (reference sequence). Germline trimming cut 7 bases from V and 4 bases from J; bases unmatched to any gene: 9. CDR3 nucleotide sequence: TGTGCCAGCACCAGCGGGAGGGCGGTTGGCACCGGGGAGCTGTTTTTT. This gives the protein CASTSGRAVGTGELFF.

This clone has a handful of counts. This CDR3 is CASSLASAGLSYEQYF. CDR3 nucleotides: TGTGCCAGCAGCTTAGCATCAGCGGGACTCTCCTACGAGCAGTACTTC. This chain joins TRBV7-9 and TRBJ2-7; 7 positions agree with TRBD2. The CDR3 runs 16 residues. The trim removed 0 bases at V and 0 bases at J, leaving 5 bases unmatched. CDR1 is SEHNR, CDR2 FQNEAQ, per germline (reference sequence).

The chain recombines TRBV5-1 with TRBJ1-1; TRBD1 is a possible D gene (5 bases). The length of the CDR3 is 16 residues. Trimming removed 2 bases at V and 5 bases at J, with 19 bases between. The germline V gene has CDR1 SGHRS and CDR2 YFSETQ. This CDR3 is CASSLNPGQGTTEAFF. CDR3 nucleotides: TGCGCCAGCAGCTTAAATCCAGGTCAGGGCACGACTGAAGCTTTCTTT.

This clone has a handful of counts. The J gene is TRBJ1-5, the V gene TRBV7-9; 10 bases map to TRBD1. The germline V gene has CDR1 SEHNR and CDR2 FQNEAQ (reference sequence). Trimming at V came to 5 bases and at J to 5 bases, leaving 6 bases not matched to a gene. The CDR3 contains 15 residues. The CDR3 nucleotides read TGTGCCAGCAGCCCGGGGACAGGGGAATATCAGCCCCAGCATTTT. It specifies CASSPGTGEYQPQHF.

This clone was seen only once. The chain has TRBV18 and TRBJ2-1, with 12 bases that match TRBD1. This CDR3 comprises 14 residues. Germline V gives CDR1 KGHSH, CDR2 LQKENI. V gave up 2 bases and J gave up 8 bases; unmatched junction bases: 1. This CDR3 is CASSPGTGGDEQFF. CDR3 in DNA: TGTGCCAGCTCACCAGGGACAGGGGGCGATGAGCAGTTCTTC.

The chain employs TRBV27 and TRBJ2-5, with D hard to call. The CDR3 has 12 residues. Per the germline V gene, CDR1 is MNHEY and CDR2 is SMNVEV (reference sequence). V was clipped by 6 bases and J by 5 bases, with 10 bases between them. The CDR3 region is CASSRDRETQYF. The CDR3 DNA sequence: TGTGCCAGCAGCCGAGATCGGGAGACCCAGTACTTC.

This chain joins TRBV27 and TRBJ2-3; perhaps TRBD2 as D (5 bases). Germline V gene data show CDR1 as MNHEY and CDR2 as SMNVEV (reference sequence). The CDR3 has 16 residues. V dropped 2 bases and J dropped 1 base, with 13 bases sitting between them. This CDR3 is CASSLALATGTDTQYF. CDR3 bases: TGTGCCAGCAGTTTAGCCCTAGCTACAGGCACAGATACGCAGTATTTT.

The genes are TRBV28 and TRBJ1-5; 7 nucleotides match TRBD1. The germline V gene encodes CDR1 MDHEN and CDR2 SYDVKM. This CDR3 contains 15 residues. J lost 2 bases, V lost 3 bases, and 4 bases had no gene match. The CDR3 region is CASSLTGTGNQPQHF. CDR3 DNA: TGTGCCAGCAGTTTGACCGGGACAGGCAATCAGCCCCAGCATTTT.

V is TRBV27 and J is TRBJ2-3; 7 bases match TRBD1. V dropped 6 bases and J dropped 0; count of bases not matched to a gene: 3. Germline CDR1 MNHEY, CDR2 SMNVEV (reference sequence). The length of the CDR3 is 14 residues. CDR3 sequence: CASRWTGSTDTQYF. CDR3 nucleotides: TGTGCCAGCAGGTGGACAGGCAGCACAGATACGCAGTATTTT.

The chain links TRBV6-5 to TRBJ2-5, with 11 bases matching TRBD2. Losses at the gene ends were 4 bases for V and 4 bases for J; bases not matched to a gene: 2. Germline values: CDR1 MNHEY, CDR2 SVGAGI. The CDR3 is 14 amino acids. The CDR3: CASSSLAGVETQYF. As DNA, the CDR3 is TGTGCCAGCAGTTCACTAGCGGGAGTAGAGACCCAGTACTTC.

This chain links TRBV11-2 with TRBJ2-5, with a tentative D call TRBD2 (6 bases). In germline, CDR1 is SGHAT, CDR2 FQNNGV. CDR3 length: 16 residues. V was shortened by 2 bases and J by 1 base, with 14 bases between the two germline ends. The CDR3 region has the DNA TGTGCCAGCAGCTTACCTGACGGGAGCTTCCAAGAGACCCAGTACTTC. The encoded protein is CASSLPDGSFQETQYF.

The chain carries TRBV27 and TRBJ2-3, with 7 bases fitting TRBD2. In germline, CDR1 is MNHEY, CDR2 SMNVEV (reference sequence). J was trimmed by 5 bases and V by 5 bases; bases with no gene match: 16. This CDR3 has 17 amino acids. The CDR3 nucleotides read TGTGCCAGCAGTCCCCGTCTGGGCGGGAGTCAGATAGATACGCAGTATTTT. Translated: CASSPRLGGSQIDTQYF.

This clone was detected only a few times. V and J are TRBV3-1 (or the pseudogene TRBV3-2) and TRBJ1-2, with a possible D match to TRBD1 (6 bases). Germline assignment: CDR1 LGHDT and CDR2 YNNKEL (reference sequence). Trimming left V 2 bases short and J 2 bases short, with 9 bases between. There are 14 residues in the CDR3. The CDR3 here is CASSQYRVNYGYTF. For the CDR3, the DNA is TGTGCCAGCAGCCAATACAGGGTGAACTATGGCTACACCTTC.

The CDR3 bases are TGTGCCAGCAGTTTACGCTTCCTAAATCAGCCCCAGCATTTT. Translating gives CASSLRFLNQPQHF. The rearrangement uses TRBV28 and TRBJ1-5; D gene unclear. This CDR3 has 14 residues. Germline CDR1 and CDR2: MDHEN and SYDVKM. V dropped 2 bases and J dropped 4 bases, with 9 bases sitting between them. The entire variable domain, with the rest obtained from reference TRBV28 and TRBJ1-5, is as follows: DVKVTQSSRYLVKRTGEKVFLECVQDMDHENMFWYRQDPGLGLRLIYFSYDVKMKEKGDIPEGYSVSREKKERFSLILESASTNQTSMYLCASSLRFLNQPQHFGDGTRLSIL.

This chain connects TRBV14 to TRBJ2-2; D perhaps matches TRBD1 (6 bases). This CDR3 is built from 16 residues. The germline gives CDR1 SGHDN, CDR2 FVKESK. Trimming shortened V by 4 bases and J by 5 bases, and 17 bases separated the two germline ends. CDR3 residues: CASSPSVQGSTGELFF. CDR3 nucleotide sequence: TGTGCCAGCAGCCCTTCCGTCCAGGGGAGTACCGGGGAGCTGTTTTTT.

The chain links TRBV18 to TRBJ2-3; D is undetermined. Germline loops: CDR1 KGHSH, CDR2 LQKENI. The CDR3 runs to 13 residues. V lost 3 bases and J lost 3, with 7 bases in between. CDR3 region: CASSPGRTDTQYF. The CDR3 bases are TGTGCCAGCTCACCTGGCAGAACAGATACGCAGTATTTT. Full variable domain (rest looked up from reference TRBV18 and TRBJ2-3): NAGVMQNPRHLVRRRGQEARLRCSPMKGHSHVYWYRQLPEEGLKFMVYLQKENIIDESGMPKERFSAEFPKEGPSILRIQQVVRGDSAAYFCASSPGRTDTQYFGPGTRLTVL.

The chain has TRBV7-3 and TRBJ2-1; 8 bases agree with TRBD2. This CDR3 is 15 amino acids long. J lost 0 bases, V lost 5 bases, and 3 bases had no gene match. Germline V lookup: CDR1 SGHTA, CDR2 FQGTGA. The DNA of the CDR3 is TGTGCCAGCAGCCAAGGGACTAGCTCCTACAATGAGCAGTTCTTC. Protein sequence: CASSQGTSSYNEQFF. Filled out from reference TRBV7-3 and TRBJ2-1, the complete variable domain reads GAGVSQTPSNKVTEKGKYVELRCDPISGHTALYWYRQSLGQGPEFLIYFQGTGAADDSGLPNDRFFAVRPEGSVSTLKIQRTERGDSAVYLCASSQGTSSYNEQFFGPGTRLTVL.

This chain uses TRBV29-1 with TRBJ1-2, with 9 nucleotides matching TRBD1. From germline, CDR1 is SQVTM and CDR2 ANQGSEA. The junction had 10 bases not matched to a gene; V was cut back by 1 base and J by 7 bases. This CDR3 contains 15 residues. The CDR3 DNA reads TGCAGCGTTGAAGGGCCGGGACAGGGATCGGGTGGCTACACCTTC. Translation gives CSVEGPGQGSGGYTF.

This chain joins TRBV7-3 and TRBJ1-2; 11 bases fit TRBD1. Looked up from germline, CDR1 is SGHTA and CDR2 is FQGTGA. V trimming: 7 bases; J trimming: 2 bases; junction bases outside the gene matches: 9. This CDR3 spans 16 amino acids. This CDR3 reads CASKGDRGDLNYGYTF. CDR3 DNA sequence: TGTGCCAGCAAAGGGGACAGGGGGGACCTCAACTATGGCTACACCTTC.

In the case of this clone: Additional DNA sequences in this sample encode the identical CDR3. The V and J genes are TRBV28 and TRBJ1-5; 8 nucleotides align to TRBD1. Germline CDR1 and CDR2: MDHEN and SYDVKM. This CDR3 is built from 14 residues. Germline trimming cut 5 bases from V and 7 bases from J; bases unmatched to any gene: 7. The CDR3 DNA follows: TGTGCCAGCAGTCCCGGACAGGGTCGCCAGCCCCAGCATTTT. Protein: CASSPGQGRQPQHF.